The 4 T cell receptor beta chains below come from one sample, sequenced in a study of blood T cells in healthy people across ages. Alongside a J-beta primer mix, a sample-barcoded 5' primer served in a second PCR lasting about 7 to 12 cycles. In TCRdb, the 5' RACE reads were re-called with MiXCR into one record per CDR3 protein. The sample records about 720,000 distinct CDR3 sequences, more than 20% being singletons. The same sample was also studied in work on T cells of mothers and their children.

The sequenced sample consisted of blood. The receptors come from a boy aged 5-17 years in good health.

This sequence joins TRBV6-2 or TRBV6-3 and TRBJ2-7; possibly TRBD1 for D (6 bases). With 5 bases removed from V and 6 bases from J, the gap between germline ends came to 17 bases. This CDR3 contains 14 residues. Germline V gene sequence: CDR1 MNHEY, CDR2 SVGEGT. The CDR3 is CASSEDIRGGEQYF. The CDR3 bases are TGTGCCAGCAGTGAGGACATCAGGGGCGGCGAGCAGTACTTC.

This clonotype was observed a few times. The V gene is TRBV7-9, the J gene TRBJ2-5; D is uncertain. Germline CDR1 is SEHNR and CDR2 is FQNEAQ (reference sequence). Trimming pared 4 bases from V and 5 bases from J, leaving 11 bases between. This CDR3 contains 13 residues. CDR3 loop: CASSSHLGETQYF. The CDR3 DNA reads TGTGCCAGCAGCTCCCACTTGGGGGAGACCCAGTACTTC.

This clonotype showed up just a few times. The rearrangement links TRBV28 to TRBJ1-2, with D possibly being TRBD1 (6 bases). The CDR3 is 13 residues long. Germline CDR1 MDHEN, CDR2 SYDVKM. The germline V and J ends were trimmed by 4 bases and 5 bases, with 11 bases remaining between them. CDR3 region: CASSSRQDYGYTF. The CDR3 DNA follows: TGTGCCAGCAGTTCGCGACAGGATTATGGCTACACCTTC.

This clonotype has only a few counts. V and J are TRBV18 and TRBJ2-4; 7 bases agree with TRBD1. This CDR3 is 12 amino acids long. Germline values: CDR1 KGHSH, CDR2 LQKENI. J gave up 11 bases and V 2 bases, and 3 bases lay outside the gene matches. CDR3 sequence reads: CASSPIQGLQYF. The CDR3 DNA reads TGTGCCAGCTCACCAATACAGGGGCTTCAGTACTTC.